The clone carrying this T cell receptor (beta chain) was counted a single time. Using genomic DNA as the template, TCR beta VDJ and CDR3 profiling was carried out. In TCRdb, the reads were re-called with MiXCR into one record per CDR3 protein. The table records 95,000 to 150,000 distinct CDR3 sequences, 45% to 60% of them present only once. V lost 8 bases and J 0 bases, leaving 11 bases between the germline ends. This CDR3 spans 14 amino acids. CDR1 and CDR2 (germline): SNHLY, FYNNEI. By flow cytometry, patients selected for sequencing had shown an expansion of CD8+CD57+ cells. This record belongs to a study of CD8+CD57+ T cells in acquired aplastic anemia.

The V gene is TRBV2, the J gene TRBJ1-5; tentative D call: TRBD1 (5 bases). Sequencing was performed on sorted CD4+, CD8+, or CD8+CD57+ T cells (not recorded which) from PBMCs. The clonotype originates from a human donor with aplastic anemia. The CDR3 DNA sequence: TGTGCCAGCGGGGACGCAGATAGCAATCAGCCCCAGCATTTT. It specifies CASGDADSNQPQHF.